A selection of T cell receptor beta chains follows, all from one sample in a study of CD8 T cells in ankylosing spondylitis. TCRdb reprocessed the 5' RACE reads via MiXCR and lists one record per CDR3 protein. This table has roughly 130,000 distinct CDR3 sequences, approximately 9.9% appearing once. The source material was blood, either unsorted or a sorted T cell fraction (not recorded which). Receptor source: a male donor with ankylosing spondylitis or in good health (not recorded which). CDR3s include the opening cysteine and the closing phenylalanine or tryptophan. D genes are given only for firm matches. Not all rows give a size; the values are once, few, many and, for expanded clones, a class.

>TRBJ1-2|-|many|TRBV7-2
TGTGCCAGCAGCTTCAGGGAGCCTGTGGATGGCTACACCTTC
CASSFREPVDGYTF
>TRBJ2-5|-|few|TRBV20-1
TGCAGTGCTATGAAGGACTACCCCCAAGAGACCCAGTACTTC
CSAMKDYPQETQYF
>TRBJ2-2|-|-|TRBV6-1
TGTGCCACCCGCGGTTGGTTAGGGGATACCGGGGAGCTGTTTTTT
CATRGWLGDTGELFF
>TRBJ2-2|TRBD1|many|TRBV7-9
TGTGCCAGCAGCTCAGGGGGCGGAAGGTTCCGGGAGCTGTTTTTT
CASSSGGGRFRELFF
>TRBJ2-5|-|few|TRBV4-3
TGCGCCAGCAGCCAAGAGTATACTTTGGAGACCCAGTACTTC
CASSQEYTLETQYF
>TRBJ2-7|TRBD1|few|TRBV12-3/TRBV12-4
TGTGCCAGCAGTTTTGACAGGGTTACCTACGAGCAGTACTTC
CASSFDRVTYEQYF
>TRBJ1-2|-|few|TRBV4-2
TGTGCCAGCAGCCAAGATGCCGGGGAAGATGGCTACACCTTC
CASSQDAGEDGYTF
>TRBJ1-2|-|few|TRBV6-5
TGTGCCAGCAATAGATGGGGGGATGGCTACACCTTC
CASNRWGDGYTF
>TRBJ2-1|-|-|TRBV7-2
TGTGCCAGCAGCTTAGTTATCAATGAGCAGTTCTTC
CASSLVINEQFF
>TRBJ2-1|-|many|TRBV20-1
TGCAGTGCTAGAGATGGCGGTAATGAGCAGTTCTTC
CSARDGGNEQFF
>TRBJ2-7|-|-|TRBV7-2
TGTGCCAGCAGCACACCACTAGTTTCCGAGCAGTACTTC
CASSTPLVSEQYF
>TRBJ1-6|-|-|TRBV28
TGTGCCAGCAGTTCCTCTGGGGGGGGGGTTTCACCCCTCCACTTT
CASSSSGGGVSPLHF
>TRBJ2-7|TRBD1|few|TRBV20-1
TGCAGTGCTAGAGATTGGGGAGACAGGGTCGACGAGCAGTACTTC
CSARDWGDRVDEQYF
>TRBJ2-2|-|-|TRBV4-3
TGCGCCAGCAGCCAAATCTCGAGGGTCGGGGAGCTGTTTTTT
CASSQISRVGELFF
>TRBJ2-1|TRBD1|many|TRBV29-1
TGCAGCGTTGAAAGACAGGGGGCAAGGGGGTTCTTC
CSVERQGARGFF
>TRBJ2-1|-|many|TRBV20-1
TGCAGTGCTAGAGATTGGGGTACAGGCGGTAATGAGCAGTTCTTC
CSARDWGTGGNEQFF
>TRBJ1-6|-|many|TRBV20-1
TGCAGTGCCGGCGGGCGAGGGGGTTCACCCCTCCACTTT
CSAGGRGGSPLHF
>TRBJ2-2|-|-|TRBV2
TGTGCCAGCAGTCGTGGGAGTATAACGAACACCGGGGAGCTGTTTTTT
CASSRGSITNTGELFF
>TRBJ2-5|TRBD2|many|TRBV4-2
TGTGCCAGCAGCCAAGGAGCGGGGGTTAACCAAGAGACCCAGTACTTC
CASSQGAGVNQETQYF
>TRBJ2-5|TRBD1|many|TRBV29-1
TGCAGCGTTGAAACAACAGGGGGAAATCAAGAGACCCAGTACTTC
CSVETTGGNQETQYF
>TRBJ2-7|TRBD2|many|TRBV9
TGTGCCAGCAGCGTATTGGACCCATCGACTAGCGGGAGGGTCGAGCAGTACTTC
CASSVLDPSTSGRVEQYF
>TRBJ2-3|-|many|TRBV5-1
TGCGCCAGCAGCCCGGTGAGGGGAAGCGGGCGGGGCGCAGATACGCAGTATTTT
CASSPVRGSGRGADTQYF
>TRBJ2-1|-|few|TRBV6-5
TGTGCCAGCAGTTACTCGACGTTGAAACGCCACAATGAGCAGTTCTTC
CASSYSTLKRHNEQFF
>TRBJ1-6|-|many|TRBV12-3/TRBV12-4
TGTGCCAGCAGCCCGCGTAATTCACCCCTCCACTTT
CASSPRNSPLHF
>TRBJ2-5|-|-|TRBV19
TGTGCCAGTAGTGCCGGACAGCAAGAGACCCAGTACTTC
CASSAGQQETQYF
>TRBJ2-3|TRBD2|-|TRBV11-2
TGTGCCAGCAGCTCACTTGGACTAGCGGGTAGCACAGATACGCAGTATTTT
CASSSLGLAGSTDTQYF
>TRBJ2-7|-|many|TRBV4-1
TGCGCCAGCAGCCAAGGTGTCCAGGCCTACGAGCAGTACTTC
CASSQGVQAYEQYF
>TRBJ2-5|-|few|TRBV7-2
TGTGCCAGCAGCCCAACCGGGCCTCAAGAGACCCAGTACTTC
CASSPTGPQETQYF
>TRBJ2-1|TRBD2|-|TRBV4-2
TGTGCCAGCAGCCAACTAGCGGACTCCTACAATGAGCAGTTCTTC
CASSQLADSYNEQFF
>TRBJ2-2|TRBD1|many|TRBV7-9
TGTGCCAGCAAAATACCCGGGACAGGGAACACCGGGGAGCTGTTTTTT
CASKIPGTGNTGELFF
>TRBJ2-7|TRBD2|few|TRBV12-3/TRBV12-4
TGTGCCAGCAGCCTAAAGACTAGCGGCCCCTACGAGCAGTACTTC
CASSLKTSGPYEQYF
>TRBJ2-7|TRBD2|many|TRBV28
TGTGCCAGCAGTCTTAGACTAGCGGGGTACTACGAGCAGTACTTC
CASSLRLAGYYEQYF
>TRBJ1-5|-|many|TRBV15
TGTGCCACCAGCAGAGATTGGCAGCCCCAGCATTTT
CATSRDWQPQHF
>TRBJ2-3|-|many|TRBV6-5
TGTGCCAGCAGCTACGGGACGATGAGCACAGATACGCAGTATTTT
CASSYGTMSTDTQYF
>TRBJ2-7|-|few|TRBV7-2
TGTGCCAGCAGCTTAAATGGGGCTACGACCCCTTCCTACGAGCAGTACTTC
CASSLNGATTPSYEQYF
>TRBJ2-2|TRBD1|many|TRBV27
TGTGCCAGCAGTTTTGGGACAGGGCTGTTTTTT
CASSFGTGLFF
>TRBJ2-7|-|-|TRBV5-6
TGTGCCAGCAGCCGTCCGGGACCAAGGGGTTCCTACGAGCAGTACTTC
CASSRPGPRGSYEQYF
>TRBJ2-7|TRBD2|many|TRBV29-1
TGCAGCGTTGCCCGGACTAGCGGGTTGAGCTCCTACGAGCAGTACTTC
CSVARTSGLSSYEQYF
>TRBJ2-7|TRBD2|many|TRBV28
TGTGCCAGCAGAGTCGGGACTAGCGGGAGATACGAGCAGTACTTC
CASRVGTSGRYEQYF
>TRBJ2-7|-|many|TRBV6-5
TGTGCCAGCAGTACTCCCAGCCCGCCCGGGAAGCAGTACTTC
CASSTPSPPGKQYF
>TRBJ2-7|-|-|TRBV29-1
TGCAGCGCGGGCGGGGACATTGCTACGGGGCAGTACTTC
CSAGGDIATGQYF
>TRBJ2-2|-|few|TRBV7-8
TGTGCGGCCGGGACGAGGGGTAACACCGGGGAGCTGTTTTTT
CAAGTRGNTGELFF
>TRBJ2-1|TRBD1|many|TRBV12-3/TRBV12-4
TGTGCCAGCAGTCACCGGGACAGGGCATACAATGAGCAGTTCTTC
CASSHRDRAYNEQFF
>TRBJ1-1|-|many|TRBV20-1
TGCGCTCAGCCCGACAAAAATACTGAAGCTTTCTTT
CAQPDKNTEAFF
>TRBJ1-1|-|-|TRBV4-2
TGTGCCAGCAGCCAACACTCCGGGGAGAACACTGAAGCTTTCTTT
CASSQHSGENTEAFF
>TRBJ2-7|-|-|TRBV12-3/TRBV12-4
TGTGCCAGCAAGCTTTGGGCTGGCGAGCAGTACTTC
CASKLWAGEQYF
>TRBJ2-1|TRBD2|many|TRBV6-5
TGTGCCAGCAGTTACCGGGCGGGAGGAGGCTATGAGCAGTTCTTC
CASSYRAGGGYEQFF
>TRBJ2-1|TRBD2|-|TRBV20-1
TGCAGTGCTAATGGACTAGCGGGAGAGGGTGAGCAGTTCTTC
CSANGLAGEGEQFF
>TRBJ1-1|-|many|TRBV20-1
TGCAGTGCTAGAGACCCTAACACTCTGAACACTGAAGCTTTCTTT
CSARDPNTLNTEAFF
>TRBJ2-3|TRBD2|many|TRBV12-3/TRBV12-4
TGTGCCAGCAGTTTCCCCCCTCTGACTAGCGGGCGTTTTAGCACAGATACGCAGTATTTT
CASSFPPLTSGRFSTDTQYF
>TRBJ2-1|TRBD2|few|TRBV20-1
TGCAGTGCTAGACCAGGGACTAGCCCTCAGAATGAGCAGTTCTTC
CSARPGTSPQNEQFF
>TRBJ2-1|-|few|TRBV12-3/TRBV12-4
TGTGCCAGCAGTCTTGGGCGGGGCCACTCCTACAATGAGCAGTTCTTC
CASSLGRGHSYNEQFF
>TRBJ2-5|TRBD2|many|TRBV5-1
TGCGCCAGCAGCGACGGACTAGCGGGAGCTCCTTCGGTGGGAGAGACCCAGTACTTC
CASSDGLAGAPSVGETQYF
>TRBJ1-2|-|many|TRBV7-2
TGTGCCAGCAGCTTAGAATCTGCAAAACCCGATGGCTACACTTTC
CASSLESAKPDGYTF